Listed below are T cell receptor beta chains from one sample, sequenced in a study of vaccination effects on CD4 cells after COVID-19. TCRdb keeps only in-frame clones here, not all; method: immunoSEQ multiplex PCR. The sample contains about 45,000 clones, approximately 70% of which appear only once. These TCRs' antigens remain unknown. The sequencing used CD4+ T cells from PBMCs cultured with a peptide pool, collected before COVID-19 vaccination. These receptors all stem from a human donor who had a prior SARS-CoV-2 infection. The CDR3 runs from the conserved cysteine through the conserved F or W. D genes are given only for firm matches. The listing skips clone size in some rows; elsewhere it reads once, few, many or a size class.

once	-	TRBV20-1	TRBJ1-1	CSASKTGGDTEAFF	TGCAGTGCTAGTAAGACAGGAGGGGACACTGAAGCTTTCTTT
-	-	TRBV2	TRBJ1-1	CASSGQQGGNTEAFF	TGTGCCAGCAGTGGCCAACAGGGAGGGAACACTGAAGCTTTCTTT
few	-	TRBV4-2	TRBJ1-1	CASSQVSPQVARVISNTEAFF	TGTGCCAGCAGCCAAGTAAGTCCGCAAGTAGCCAGGGTGATCTCGAACACTGAAGCTTTCTTT
few	TRBD1	TRBV6-5	TRBJ1-2	CASRTTQGENGYTF	TGTGCCAGCAGAACAACACAGGGGGAAAATGGCTACACCTTC
-	TRBD2	TRBV7-6	TRBJ2-3	CASSKASGGASDTQYF	TGTGCCAGCAGCAAAGCTAGCGGGGGGGCTTCAGATACGCAGTATTTT
few	-	TRBV7-9	TRBJ1-2	CASSTRQLLNGYTF	TGTGCCAGCAGCACCCGACAGTTACTAAATGGCTACACCTTC
once	-	TRBV15	TRBJ1-1	CATSVPGRSNTEAFF	TGTGCCACCAGCGTACCGGGACGCTCGAACACTGAAGCTTTCTTT
-	TRBD1	TRBV18	TRBJ2-2	CASSPGRGIGELFF	TGTGCCAGCTCACCCGGCAGGGGGATCGGGGAGCTGTTTTTT
-	TRBD2	TRBV11-2	TRBJ2-7	CASSLGTSGTYEQYF	TGTGCCAGCAGCCTGGGGACTAGCGGAACCTACGAGCAGTACTTC
-	-	TRBV30	TRBJ2-7	CAWSVGNGLGEQYF	TGTGCCTGGAGTGTCGGGAATGGGTTGGGCGAGCAGTACTTC
-	-	TRBV19	TRBJ1-1	CASSMTYLTEAFF	TGTGCCAGTAGTATGACATATCTCACTGAAGCTTTCTTT
-	TRBD2	TRBV7-2	TRBJ2-1	CASSSSGHSYNEQFF	TGTGCCAGCAGCTCTAGCGGGCACTCCTACAATGAGCAGTTCTTC
-	TRBD2	TRBV19	TRBJ2-7	CASSTHQAGGRDEQYF	TGTGCCAGTAGTACTCATCAAGCGGGAGGACGAGACGAGCAGTACTTC
-	-	TRBV28	TRBJ2-7	CASSPFRYEQYF	TGTGCCAGCAGCCCCTTCCGGTACGAGCAGTACTTC
few	-	TRBV2	TRBJ1-1	CASSEQVSTEAFF	TGTGCCAGCAGTGAACAGGTTTCCACTGAAGCTTTCTTT
-	-	TRBV7-9	TRBJ2-5	CASSHGGAAQETQYF	TGTGCCAGCAGCCACGGCGGGGCGGCCCAAGAGACCCAGTACTTC
few	-	TRBV18	TRBJ1-6	CASSPQESYNSPLHF	TGTGCCAGCTCACCACAGGAGTCCTATAATTCACCCCTCCACTTT
-	-	TRBV10-3	TRBJ1-1	CAISGNAGMNTEAFF	TGTGCCATCAGTGGTAACGCAGGGATGAACACTGAAGCTTTCTTT
-	-	TRBV27	TRBJ1-2	CASSLFRGGNYGYTF	TGTGCCAGCAGTTTATTTCGCGGGGGTAACTATGGCTACACCTTC
few	TRBD1	TRBV7-2	TRBJ1-1	CASARQGASTEAFF	TGTGCCAGCGCAAGACAGGGGGCTTCCACTGAAGCTTTCTTT
-	TRBD2	TRBV9	TRBJ2-3	CASSVPLAGSTDTQYF	TGTGCCAGCAGCGTTCCTTTAGCGGGAAGCACAGATACGCAGTATTTT
-	TRBD1	TRBV7-9	TRBJ1-2	CASRQTGDDYGYTF	TGTGCCAGCAGGCAGACAGGGGACGACTATGGCTACACCTTC
-	-	TRBV13	TRBJ1-1	CASSLGQGTEAFF	TGTGCCAGCAGCTTAGGACAGGGCACTGAAGCTTTCTTT
-	-	TRBV29-1	TRBJ1-1	CSVVGLGAGDTEAFF	TGCAGCGTTGTAGGGTTAGGGGCTGGGGACACTGAAGCTTTCTTT
-	-	TRBV2	TRBJ1-1	CASSEEANTEAFF	TGTGCCAGCAGTGAAGAGGCGAACACTGAAGCTTTCTTT
once	-	TRBV3-1/TRBV3-2	TRBJ1-2	CASSLRGDLGYTF	TGTGCCAGCAGCCTCCGCGGGGATCTGGGCTACACCTTC
once	TRBD1	TRBV11-3	TRBJ2-3	CASSLGQGVGTDTQYF	TGTGCCAGCAGCTTAGGACAGGGGGTCGGCACAGATACGCAGTATTTT
-	-	TRBV30	TRBJ1-3	CAWSSYSGNTIYF	TGTGCCTGGAGTTCTTACTCTGGAAACACCATATATTTT
-	TRBD1	TRBV7-2	TRBJ2-5	CASSVDRVQTQYF	TGTGCCAGCAGCGTCGACAGGGTGCAGACCCAGTACTTC
few	-	TRBV7-8	TRBJ2-7	CASSPVAWAVEQYF	TGTGCCAGCAGCCCAGTCGCATGGGCCGTTGAGCAGTACTTC
-	-	TRBV7-8	TRBJ1-4	CASSLAETNEKLFF	TGTGCCAGCAGCTTAGCAGAAACTAATGAAAAACTGTTTTTT
-	-	TRBV19	TRBJ2-4	CASSIPGQGGNIQYF	TGTGCCAGTAGTATTCCGGGGCAGGGTGGTAACATTCAGTACTTC
once	-	TRBV2	TRBJ2-4	CASRREQRDIQYF	TGTGCCAGCAGGAGGGAGCAGAGAGACATTCAGTACTTC
-	-	TRBV2	TRBJ1-1	CASSDLRGTEAFF	TGTGCCAGCAGTGATTTGAGGGGCACTGAAGCTTTCTTT
-	TRBD1	TRBV6-5	TRBJ1-1	CARDGTGSMNTEAFF	TGTGCCAGAGACGGGACAGGGAGTATGAACACTGAAGCTTTCTTT
-	-	TRBV6-6	TRBJ1-1	CASSRRAAGAGTEAFF	TGTGCCAGCAGTCGAAGAGCGGCCGGGGCGGGCACTGAAGCTTTCTTT
-	-	TRBV19	TRBJ1-2	CASSKASQPTYYGYTF	TGTGCCAGTAGTAAGGCTTCACAGCCCACTTACTATGGCTACACCTTC
few	-	TRBV21-1	TRBJ1-3	CASSKEGGVSGNTIYF	TGTGCCAGCAGCAAAGAGGGAGGGGTTAGTGGAAACACCATATATTTT
-	-	TRBV11-1	TRBJ2-2	CASSLVFTGELFF	TGTGCCAGCAGCTTGGTTTTCACCGGGGAGCTGTTTTTT
-	-	TRBV6-2/TRBV6-3	TRBJ1-6	CASSRGDSPLHF	TGTGCCAGCAGTCGGGGGGATTCACCCCTCCACTTT
-	-	TRBV3-1/TRBV3-2	TRBJ2-7	CASGGWSSYEQYF	TGTGCCAGCGGGGGTTGGAGCTCCTACGAGCAGTACTTC
-	-	TRBV7-3	TRBJ1-1	CASSLSGMRDEAFF	TGTGCCAGCAGCTTAAGCGGTATGCGGGACGAAGCTTTCTTT
-	-	TRBV7-2	TRBJ2-3	CASSPAVGTDTQYF	TGTGCCAGCAGCCCCGCCGTGGGCACAGATACGCAGTATTTT
-	-	TRBV28	TRBJ1-4	CASSLAVEKLFF	TGTGCCAGCAGTCTAGCGGTTGAAAAACTGTTTTTT
-	-	TRBV5-6	TRBJ2-5	CASSLVQQETQYF	TGTGCCAGCAGCTTAGTACAGCAAGAGACCCAGTACTTC
few	-	TRBV7-6	TRBJ2-2	CASSLTGAANTGELFF	TGTGCCAGCAGCTTGACGGGGGCGGCGAACACCGGGGAGCTGTTTTTT
-	-	TRBV19	TRBJ2-5	CASSILDGQETQYF	TGTGCCAGTAGTATTTTGGACGGCCAAGAGACCCAGTACTTC
-	-	TRBV20-1	TRBJ2-7	CSASRRRLGEQYF	TGCAGTGCTAGTAGACGGCGCTTGGGCGAGCAGTACTTC
-	-	TRBV4-1	TRBJ1-1	CASSYRFGSEFTEAFF	TGCGCCAGCAGCTACCGATTCGGCAGTGAATTCACTGAAGCTTTCTTT
-	-	TRBV2	TRBJ1-5	CASAQQGENQPQHF	TGTGCCAGTGCTCAGCAGGGTGAGAATCAGCCCCAGCATTTT
-	TRBD1	TRBV14	TRBJ2-6	CASSGTGGRGANVLTF	TGTGCCAGCAGCGGGACAGGGGGACGTGGGGCCAACGTCCTGACTTTC
few	-	TRBV11-3	TRBJ2-5	CASSLGLEGAVRETQYF	TGTGCCAGCAGCTTAGGGTTAGAGGGAGCGGTCCGAGAGACCCAGTACTTC
-	-	TRBV4-2	TRBJ2-3	CASSQDKLGPDTQYF	TGTGCCAGCAGCCAAGATAAGCTAGGACCAGATACGCAGTATTTT
-	-	TRBV6-5	TRBJ2-3	CASSQSYKDTQYF	TGTGCCAGCAGTCAAAGCTACAAAGATACGCAGTATTTT
-	-	TRBV2	TRBJ2-3	CASRYTDTQYF	TGTGCCAGCAGGTATACAGATACGCAGTATTTT
-	-	TRBV9	TRBJ2-3	CASSVRPSETDTQYF	TGTGCCAGCAGCGTCAGACCCTCCGAGACAGATACGCAGTATTTT